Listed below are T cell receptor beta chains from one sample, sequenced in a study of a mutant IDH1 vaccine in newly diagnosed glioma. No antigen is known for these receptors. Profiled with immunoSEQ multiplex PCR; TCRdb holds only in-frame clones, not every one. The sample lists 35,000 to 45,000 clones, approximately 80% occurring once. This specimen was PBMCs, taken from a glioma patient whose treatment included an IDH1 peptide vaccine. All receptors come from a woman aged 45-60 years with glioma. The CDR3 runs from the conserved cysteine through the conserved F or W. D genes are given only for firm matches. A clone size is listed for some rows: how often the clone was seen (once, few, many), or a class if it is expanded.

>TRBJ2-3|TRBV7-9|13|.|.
TGTGCCAGCAGCCGACAAGGGGCAGATACGCAGTATTTT
CASSRQGADTQYF
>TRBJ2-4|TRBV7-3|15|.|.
TGTGCCAGCAGCTTAGGGCAGGGGGGATCGGACATTCAGTACTTC
CASSLGQGGSDIQYF
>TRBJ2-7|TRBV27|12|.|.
TGTGCCAGCAGTTTTGGTAAGGGCGAGCAGTACTTC
CASSFGKGEQYF
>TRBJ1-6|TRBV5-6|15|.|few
TGTGCCAGCGGGGCCTACCTCTCCTATAATTCACCCCTCCACTTT
CASGAYLSYNSPLHF
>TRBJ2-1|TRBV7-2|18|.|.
TGTGCCAGCAGCTTGGAGCGGGACAGTAGTTATTTGGGCAATGAGCAGTTCTTC
CASSLERDSSYLGNEQFF
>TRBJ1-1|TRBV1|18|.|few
TGCACCAGCAGCCAAATAGGTCGGGACAGGGTATCGGAGATAGAAGCTTTCTTT
CTSSQIGRDRVSEIEAFF
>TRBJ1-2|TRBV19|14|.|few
TGTGCCAGTAGTGTCAGCATCTCCGGGGTTGGCTACACCTTC
CASSVSISGVGYTF
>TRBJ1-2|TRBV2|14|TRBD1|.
TGTGCCAGCAGTGTAGGGACAGGGACGGATGGCTACACCTTC
CASSVGTGTDGYTF
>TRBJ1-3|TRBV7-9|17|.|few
TGTGCCAGCAGCCCTCGTGGCGGGTCAAGCTCTGGAAACACCATATATTTT
CASSPRGGSSSGNTIYF
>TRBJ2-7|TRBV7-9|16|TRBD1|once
TGTGCCAGCAGCTCCCCGGGACAGAAGATTCTCTACGAGCAGTACTTC
CASSSPGQKILYEQYF